The T cell receptor beta chain described here comes from a study of shared clonotypes between healthy human individuals. Broader study findings: Investigators collected only blood, and repertoires in tissues likely differ.

Only in-frame clones appear in the TCRdb table, and some are missing; sequencing was by immunoSEQ multiplex PCR. The data show about 2.2 million clones, just over 90% seen once. On this clone: Antigen specificity is unknown.

The V gene end was trimmed by 2 bases and the J gene end by 7 bases; junction bases not matched to a gene: 8. This CDR3 has 15 residues. Germline CDR1 and CDR2: PRHDT and FYEKMQ (reference sequence). As defined, naive CD8 cells were CD45RO-negative and positively selected for CCR7, with terminally differentiated effector memory CD45RA+ cells excluded. This clonotype originated in a man aged 18 to 30 in good health. Some clones in this sample may be carry-over from other donors' samples. This chain uses TRBV13 with TRBJ2-1; 7 nucleotides line up with TRBD2. Sequencing used naive CD8+ T cells from PBMCs. Here the CDR3 reads CASSLPSGNVNEQFF. The CDR3 DNA reads as TGTGCCAGCAGCTTACCGAGCGGGAATGTAAATGAGCAGTTCTTC.